This T cell receptor beta chain was recorded in a study of blood T cell repertoires in COVID-19. This clone occurred a few times. The repertoire was sequenced with immunoSEQ multiplex PCR; TCRdb's copy has only in-frame clones and lacks some. The table lists hundreds of thousands of clones, approximately 90% of them singletons. CDR3 length: 15 residues. V trimming: 4 bases; J trimming: 3 bases; junction bases outside the gene matches: 8. Germline CDR1 reads LGHNA; CDR2 reads YNFKEQ. This sequence originates from a woman aged 45 to 65 with COVID-19, enrolled during active disease. The sample was peripheral blood. The rearrangement joins TRBV4-2 to TRBJ2-5; TRBD2 aligns across 7 bases. The CDR3 is CASSRIQGGEETQYF. CDR3 DNA sequence: TGTGCCAGCAGCCGGATCCAGGGAGGGGAAGAGACCCAGTACTTC.